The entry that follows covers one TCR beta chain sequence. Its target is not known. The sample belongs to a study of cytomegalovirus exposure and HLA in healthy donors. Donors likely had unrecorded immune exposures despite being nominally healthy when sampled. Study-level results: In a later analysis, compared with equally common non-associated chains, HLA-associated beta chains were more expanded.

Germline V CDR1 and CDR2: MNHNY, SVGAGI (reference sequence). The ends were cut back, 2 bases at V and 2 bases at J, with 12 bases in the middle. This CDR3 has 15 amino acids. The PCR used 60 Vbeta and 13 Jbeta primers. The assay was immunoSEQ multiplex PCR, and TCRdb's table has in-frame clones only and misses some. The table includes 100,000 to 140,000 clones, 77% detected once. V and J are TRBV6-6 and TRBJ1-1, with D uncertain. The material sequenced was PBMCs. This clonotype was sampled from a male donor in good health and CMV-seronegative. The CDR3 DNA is TGTGCCAGCAGTTACGGAGGCTATACTAACACTGAAGCTTTCTTT. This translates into CASSYGGYTNTEAFF.